These T cell receptor beta chains were read from a single sample in a study of metastatic and nonmetastatic thyroid tumors. Using MiXCR, TCRdb re-called clones from the PCR reads. The sample shows around 40,000 clones, 13% of them seen only once. The sequenced sample consisted of blood. The origin of the receptors is a female donor with papillary thyroid cancer or a benign thyroid nodule (not recorded which). Some clones in this sample may be carry-over from other donors' samples. The CDR3 runs from the conserved cysteine through the conserved F or W. A D gene is named only where the DNA matches it firmly. Only some rows state a clone size, as once, few, many or a class for expanded clones.

V,J,D,size,CDR3,DNA
TRBV6-1,TRBJ1-5,.,.,CASSEAGYRNHPQHF,TGTGCCAGCAGTGAAGCGGGATATAGAAATCATCCCCAGCATTTT
TRBV2,TRBJ1-2,.,.,CASGDRPNYGYTF,TGTGCCAGCGGAGACAGACCTAACTATGGCTACACCTTC
TRBV7-3,TRBJ2-7,.,many,CASSLTGDEQYF,TGTGCCAGCAGCTTAACGGGAGATGAGCAGTACTTC
TRBV7-3,TRBJ2-3,TRBD2,medium-sized,CASSLAGGKTDTQYF,TGTGCCAGCAGCTTAGCGGGAGGGAAGACAGATACGCAGTATTTT
TRBV20-1,TRBJ2-3,TRBD2,many,CSAGGGIVEDTQYF,TGCAGTGCTGGGGGGGGTATAGTGGAAGATACGCAGTATTTT
TRBV4-2,TRBJ2-6,.,.,CASSQSLGRISGANVLTF,TGTGCCAGCAGCCAATCCTTAGGACGGATCTCTGGGGCCAACGTCCTGACTTTC
TRBV28,TRBJ1-1,.,few,CASRCRAAGNTESFF,TGTGCCAGCAGATGTCGGGCAGCCGGGAACACTGAGTCTTTCTTT
TRBV5-1,TRBJ2-3,TRBD2,many,CASSLAGGTDTQYF,TGCGCCAGCAGCTTGGCGGGAGGTACGGATACGCAGTATTTT
TRBV28,TRBJ2-5,TRBD2,many,CASSSSGRVETQYF,TGTGCCAGCAGCTCGAGCGGGAGGGTGGAGACCCAGTACTTC
TRBV14,TRBJ2-7,.,many,CASSHGLPRYEQYF,TGTGCCAGCAGCCACGGACTTCCTAGATACGAGCAGTACTTC
TRBV12-5,TRBJ1-1,.,.,CASGPWVQTEAFF,TGTGCTAGTGGCCCATGGGTTCAGACAGAAGCTTTCTTT
TRBV25-1,TRBJ1-4,TRBD1,many,CASSPGQPNEKLFF,TGTGCCAGCAGTCCGGGACAGCCAAATGAAAAACTGTTTTTT
TRBV11-1,TRBJ2-7,.,.,CASSLDVGFSYERYF,TGTGCCAGCAGCTTAGACGTCGGTTTTAGCTACGAGCGGTACTTC
TRBV11-3,TRBJ2-7,TRBD1,many,CASSMGQNPSYEQYF,TGTGCCAGCAGCATGGGACAGAACCCATCCTACGAGCAGTACTTC
TRBV9,TRBJ2-4,TRBD1,many,CASSVDQGAANIQYF,TGTGCCAGCAGCGTAGATCAGGGGGCCGCAAACATTCAGTACTTC
TRBV7-2,TRBJ1-3,TRBD1,many,CASSTFGTGGNTIYF,TGTGCCAGCAGCACCTTCGGGACAGGCGGAAACACCATATATTTT
TRBV11-3,TRBJ2-1,TRBD1,many,CASSSNWGQRYNEQFF,TGTGCCAGCAGCTCGAACTGGGGACAGCGCTACAATGAGCAGTTCTTC